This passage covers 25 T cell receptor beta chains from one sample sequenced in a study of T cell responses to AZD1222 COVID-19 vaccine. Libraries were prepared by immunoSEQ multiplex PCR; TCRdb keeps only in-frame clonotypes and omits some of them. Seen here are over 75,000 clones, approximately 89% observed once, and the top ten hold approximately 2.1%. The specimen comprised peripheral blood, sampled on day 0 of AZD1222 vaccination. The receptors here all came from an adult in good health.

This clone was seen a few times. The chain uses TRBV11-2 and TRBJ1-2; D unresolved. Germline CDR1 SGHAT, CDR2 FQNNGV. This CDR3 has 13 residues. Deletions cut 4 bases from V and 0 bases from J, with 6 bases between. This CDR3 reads CASSSVTNYGYTF. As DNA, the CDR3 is TGTGCCAGCAGCTCGGTAACTAACTATGGCTACACCTTC.

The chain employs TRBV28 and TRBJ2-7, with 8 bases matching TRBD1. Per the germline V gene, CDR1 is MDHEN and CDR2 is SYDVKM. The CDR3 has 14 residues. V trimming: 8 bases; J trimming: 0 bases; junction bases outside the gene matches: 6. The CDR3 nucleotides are TGTGCCAGCGTCACAGGGGGAAGCTCCTACGAGCAGTACTTC. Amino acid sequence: CASVTGGSSYEQYF.

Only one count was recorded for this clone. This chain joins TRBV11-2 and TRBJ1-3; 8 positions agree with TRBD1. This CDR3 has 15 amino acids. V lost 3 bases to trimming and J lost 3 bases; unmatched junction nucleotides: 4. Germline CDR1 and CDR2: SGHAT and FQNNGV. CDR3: CASSLAGTGGNTIYF. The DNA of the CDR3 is TGTGCCAGCAGCTTGGCCGGGACAGGTGGAAACACCATATATTTT.

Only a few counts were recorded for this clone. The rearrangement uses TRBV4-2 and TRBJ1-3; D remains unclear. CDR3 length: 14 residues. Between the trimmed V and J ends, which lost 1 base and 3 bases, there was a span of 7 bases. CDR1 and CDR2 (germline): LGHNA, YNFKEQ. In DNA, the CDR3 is TGTGCCAGCAGCCAAGGTGCCAGTGGAAACACCATATATTTT. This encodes CASSQGASGNTIYF.

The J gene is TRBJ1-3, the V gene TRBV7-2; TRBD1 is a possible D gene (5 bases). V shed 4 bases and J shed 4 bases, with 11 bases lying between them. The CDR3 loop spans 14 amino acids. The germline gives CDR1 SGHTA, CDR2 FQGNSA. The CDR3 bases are TGTGCCAGCAGCTCCCCAGGGAAAGGAAACACCATATATTTT. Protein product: CASSSPGKGNTIYF.

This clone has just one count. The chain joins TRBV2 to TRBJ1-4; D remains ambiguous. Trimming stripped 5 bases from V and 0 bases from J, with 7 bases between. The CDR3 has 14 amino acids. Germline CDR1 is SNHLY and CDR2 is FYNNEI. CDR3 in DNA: TGTGCCAGCAGTCGACTGGCAACTAATGAAAAACTGTTTTTT. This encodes CASSRLATNEKLFF.

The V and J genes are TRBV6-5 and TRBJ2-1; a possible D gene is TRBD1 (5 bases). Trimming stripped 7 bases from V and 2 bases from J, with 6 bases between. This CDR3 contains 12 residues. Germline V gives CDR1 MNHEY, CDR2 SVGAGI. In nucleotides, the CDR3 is TGTGCCAGCAAAGGGGCCTACAATGAGCAGTTCTTC. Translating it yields CASKGAYNEQFF.

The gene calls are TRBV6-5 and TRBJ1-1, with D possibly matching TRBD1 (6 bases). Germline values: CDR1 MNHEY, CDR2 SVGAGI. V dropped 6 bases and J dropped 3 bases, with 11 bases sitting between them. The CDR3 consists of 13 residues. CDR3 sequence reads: CASRTGRDTEAFF. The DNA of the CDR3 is TGTGCCAGCAGAACAGGGAGGGACACTGAAGCTTTCTTT.

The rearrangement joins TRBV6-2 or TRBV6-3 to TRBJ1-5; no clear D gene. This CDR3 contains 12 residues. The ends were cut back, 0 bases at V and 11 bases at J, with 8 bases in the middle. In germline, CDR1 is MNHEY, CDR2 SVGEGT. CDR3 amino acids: CASSYSMAAQHF. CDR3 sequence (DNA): TGTGCCAGCAGTTACTCGATGGCGGCCCAGCATTTT.

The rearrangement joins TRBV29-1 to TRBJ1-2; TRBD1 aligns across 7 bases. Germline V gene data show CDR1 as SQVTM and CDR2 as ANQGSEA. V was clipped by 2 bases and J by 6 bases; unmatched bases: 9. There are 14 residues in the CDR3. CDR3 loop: CSVERARGPDGYTF. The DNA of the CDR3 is TGCAGCGTTGAACGGGCGAGGGGGCCGGATGGCTACACCTTC.

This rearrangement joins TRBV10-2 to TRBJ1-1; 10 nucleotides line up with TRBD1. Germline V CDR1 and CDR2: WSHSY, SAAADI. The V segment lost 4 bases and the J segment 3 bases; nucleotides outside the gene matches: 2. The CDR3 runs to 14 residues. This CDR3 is CASSGGQGYTEAFF. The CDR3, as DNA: TGCGCCAGCAGTGGGGGACAGGGGTACACTGAAGCTTTCTTT.

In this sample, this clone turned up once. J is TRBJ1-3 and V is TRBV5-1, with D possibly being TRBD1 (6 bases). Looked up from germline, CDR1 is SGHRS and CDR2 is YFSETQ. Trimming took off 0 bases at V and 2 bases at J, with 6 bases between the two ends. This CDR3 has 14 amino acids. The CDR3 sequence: CASSLGQAGNTIYF. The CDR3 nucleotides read TGCGCCAGCAGCTTGGGACAGGCTGGAAACACCATATATTTT. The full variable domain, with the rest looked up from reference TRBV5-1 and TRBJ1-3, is KAGVTQTPRYLIKTRGQQVTLSCSPISGHRSVSWYQQTPGQGLQFLFEYFSETQRNKGNFPGRFSGRQFSNSRSEMNVSTLELGDSALYLCASSLGQAGNTIYFGEGSWLTVV.

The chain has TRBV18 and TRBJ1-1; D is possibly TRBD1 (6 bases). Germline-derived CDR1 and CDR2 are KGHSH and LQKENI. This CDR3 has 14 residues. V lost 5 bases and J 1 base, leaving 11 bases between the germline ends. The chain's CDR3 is CASSTRQENTEAFF. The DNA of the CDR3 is TGTGCCAGCTCAACTCGACAGGAGAACACTGAAGCTTTCTTT. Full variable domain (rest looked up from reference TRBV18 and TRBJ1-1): NAGVMQNPRHLVRRRGQEARLRCSPMKGHSHVYWYRQLPEEGLKFMVYLQKENIIDESGMPKERFSAEFPKEGPSILRIQQVVRGDSAAYFCASSTRQENTEAFFGQGTRLTVV.

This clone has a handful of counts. In DNA form, the CDR3 reads TGTGCCAGTAGTATATTGACAGGGGAAGGTAATCAGCCCCAGCATTTT. Protein: CASSILTGEGNQPQHF. This rearrangement joins TRBV19 to TRBJ1-5; 8 nucleotides match TRBD1. The V segment lost 2 bases and the J segment 4 bases; nucleotides outside the gene matches: 7. From germline, CDR1 is LNHDA and CDR2 SQIVND (reference sequence). The CDR3 covers 16 residues.

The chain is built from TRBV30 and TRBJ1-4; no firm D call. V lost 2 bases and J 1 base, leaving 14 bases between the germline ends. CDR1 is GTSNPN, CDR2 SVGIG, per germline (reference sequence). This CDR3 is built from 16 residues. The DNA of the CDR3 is TGTGCCTGGAGTTTAAGGGTTACGGGAACTAATGAAAAACTGTTTTTT. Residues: CAWSLRVTGTNEKLFF.

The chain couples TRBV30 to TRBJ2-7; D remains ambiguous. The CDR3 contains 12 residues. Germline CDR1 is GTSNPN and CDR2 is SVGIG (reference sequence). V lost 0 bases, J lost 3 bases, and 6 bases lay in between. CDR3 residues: CAWSVGNYEQYF. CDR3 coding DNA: TGTGCCTGGAGTGTAGGCAACTACGAGCAGTACTTC.

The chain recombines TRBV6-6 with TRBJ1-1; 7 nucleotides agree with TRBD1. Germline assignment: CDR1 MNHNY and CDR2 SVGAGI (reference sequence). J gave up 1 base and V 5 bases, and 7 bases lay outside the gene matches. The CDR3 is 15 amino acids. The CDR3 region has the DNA TGTGCCAGCAGTAACCGACAGGGCGAGAACACTGAAGCTTTCTTT. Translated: CASSNRQGENTEAFF.

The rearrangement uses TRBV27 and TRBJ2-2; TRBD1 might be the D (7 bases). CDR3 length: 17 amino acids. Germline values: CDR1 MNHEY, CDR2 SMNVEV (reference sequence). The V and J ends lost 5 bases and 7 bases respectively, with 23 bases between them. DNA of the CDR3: TGTGCCAGCAGTACCGGTCGTTCAGGGGGGCAGGTCGGGGAGCTGTTTTTT. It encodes CASSTGRSGGQVGELFF.

The CDR3 nucleotides read TGTGCCAGCTCACTTCACAGGGGGCTAGCCTACGAGCAGTACTTC. It translates to CASSLHRGLAYEQYF. The chain employs TRBV18 and TRBJ2-7; 9 bases are a match to TRBD1. The germline V gene has CDR1 KGHSH and CDR2 LQKENI. This CDR3 is 15 amino acids long. Trimming took 4 bases from V and 2 from J; bases not matched to a gene: 6.

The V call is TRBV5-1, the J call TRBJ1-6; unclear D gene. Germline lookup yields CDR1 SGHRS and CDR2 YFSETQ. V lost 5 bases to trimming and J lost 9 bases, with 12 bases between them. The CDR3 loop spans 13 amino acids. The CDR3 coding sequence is TGCGCCAGCAGTAGGGAAGGTATTTCACCCCTCCACTTT. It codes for CASSREGISPLHF.

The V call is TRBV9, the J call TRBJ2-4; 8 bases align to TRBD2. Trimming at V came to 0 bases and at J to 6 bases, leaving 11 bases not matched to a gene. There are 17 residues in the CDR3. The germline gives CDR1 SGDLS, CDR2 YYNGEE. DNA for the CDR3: TGTGCCAGCAGCGTAGTTGACGGGAGGGGTAAGGGAAACATTCAGTACTTC. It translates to CASSVVDGRGKGNIQYF.

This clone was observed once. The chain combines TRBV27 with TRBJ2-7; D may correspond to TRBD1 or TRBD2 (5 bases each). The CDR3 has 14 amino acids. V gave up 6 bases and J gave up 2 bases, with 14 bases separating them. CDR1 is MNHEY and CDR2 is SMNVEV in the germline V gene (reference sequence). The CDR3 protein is CASRLGGSTYEQYF. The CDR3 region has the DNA TGTGCCAGCAGGCTTGGGGGTTCAACCTACGAGCAGTACTTC.

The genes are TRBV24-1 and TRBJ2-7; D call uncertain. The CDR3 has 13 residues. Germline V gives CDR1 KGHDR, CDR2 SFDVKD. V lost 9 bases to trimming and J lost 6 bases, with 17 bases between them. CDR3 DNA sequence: TGTGCCACCCCATCGGTACTGACCCTCGAGCAGTACTTC. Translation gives CATPSVLTLEQYF.

The CDR3 DNA is TGTGCCAGCGAGGACAGCTCTAACTATGGCTACACCTTC. It translates to CASEDSSNYGYTF. The J gene is TRBJ1-2, the V gene TRBV6-5; perhaps TRBD1 as D (6 bases). The V gene's germline CDR1 is MNHEY and CDR2 SVGAGI. The CDR3 consists of 13 residues. V lost 8 bases to trimming and J lost 0 bases, with 10 bases between them.

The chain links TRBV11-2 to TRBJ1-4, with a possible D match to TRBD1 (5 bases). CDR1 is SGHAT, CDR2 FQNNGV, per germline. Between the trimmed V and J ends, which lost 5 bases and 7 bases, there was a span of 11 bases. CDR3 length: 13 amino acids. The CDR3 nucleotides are TGTGCCAGCAGCCCCCGCCAGGGTGAAAAACTGTTTTTT. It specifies CASSPRQGEKLFF.